This TCR beta chain stems from a study of cytomegalovirus exposure and HLA in healthy donors. Study-wide background: Both the roughly 120 validation repertoires and the 500 to 700 first-cohort repertoires used the same platform, as reported by a later analysis.

Germline loops: CDR1 MRHNA, CDR2 SNTAGT. J gave up 4 bases and V 7 bases, and 2 bases lay outside the gene matches. The CDR3 is 14 residues long. Method: immunoSEQ multiplex PCR; TCRdb's copy keeps in-frame clones and lacks some. The table has about 88,000 clones, 95% to 97% seen once. Overall study results and limits: The study labeled roughly 160 TCR beta chains cytomegalovirus-associated. Reports credit the classifier with highly specific, highly sensitive diagnosis of cytomegalovirus status. Rarity held for most TCR sequences, but there were some public TCRs that occurred in many donors.

As to this clone: Antigen: not known.

The origin of this receptor is a man aged 18 to 35 in good health and CMV-seronegative. The rearrangement joins TRBV6-4 to TRBJ2-4; TRBD2 matches 12 bases. The sequenced sample consisted of PBMCs. The CDR3 here is CASKTSGGKNIQYF. The CDR3, as DNA: TGTGCCAGCAAAACTAGCGGGGGGAAAAACATTCAGTACTTC.